The clone carrying this TCR beta chain was detected ten times or more. Its antigen is as yet unknown. This CDR3 has 16 amino acids. V lost 0 bases, J lost 2 bases, and 14 bases lay in between. The germline CDR1 and CDR2 sequences are SGHRS and YFSETQ. TCRdb fed the reads into MiXCR, producing one record per CDR3 protein. The sample has roughly 230,000 distinct CDR3 sequences; under 8.5% are singletons. These data belong to a study of T cell repertoires in cytomegalovirus infection. Whole-study context: Public TCR beta signature analysis indicated the presence of both CMV infection and matching HLA type.

Broader study findings: Identification of carriers of CMV plus the relevant HLA was achieved through cumulative public TCR beta family frequency. CMV-specific TCR beta clonotypes restricted by HLA-C were the ones dominating the ex vivo response.

V is TRBV5-1 and J is TRBJ2-5, with D maybe TRBD2 (6 bases). The receptor comes from a human donor in good health (CMV status not recorded). Some clones in this sample may be carry-over from other donors' samples. Material for sequencing was PBMCs. This chain's CDR3 is CASSLAATRLQETQYF. The CDR3 nucleotides are TGCGCCAGCAGCTTGGCCGCGACTAGATTACAAGAGACCCAGTACTTC.